The 21 T cell receptor beta chains below all came from one sample that was sequenced in a study of a mutant IDH1 vaccine in newly diagnosed glioma. The repertoire was sequenced with immunoSEQ multiplex PCR; TCRdb's copy has only in-frame clones and lacks some. The sample lists about 92,000 clones, 80% occurring once. The time point was: baseline, week 1 (first vaccination visit). Specified treatment: pre-vaccination baseline after standard-of-care therapy. The input for sequencing was PBMCs, taken from a glioma patient treated with radiotherapy, temozolomide or both. The source is a man aged 40-49 years with glioma.

The chain carries TRBV18 and TRBJ2-1, with TRBD1 matching 9 bases. The J segment lost 9 bases and the V segment lost 4 bases, leaving 7 bases of the junction unmatched. The germline CDR1 and CDR2 sequences are KGHSH and LQKENI. This CDR3 is 14 amino acids long. The CDR3 coding sequence is TGTGCCAGCTCACAGACGGGACAGGGAGGTGAGCAGTTCTTC. Translated: CASSQTGQGGEQFF.

The rearrangement joins TRBV19 to TRBJ1-2; no definite D call. This CDR3 contains 13 residues. The germline V gene encodes CDR1 LNHDA and CDR2 SQIVND (reference sequence). Trimming took 7 bases from V and 6 from J, leaving 15 bases between them. The DNA for the CDR3 is TGTGCCAGTACCCCGGTTGGGTTAGATGGCTACACCTTC. Translating it yields CASTPVGLDGYTF.

This clone appeared a few times. The V gene is TRBV12-5, the J gene TRBJ1-2; a possible D gene is TRBD1 (5 bases). Germline V gene lookup returns CDR1 LGHNT and CDR2 FRNRAP. The CDR3 totals 13 residues. Trimming shortened V by 1 base and J by 2 bases, and 5 bases separated the two germline ends. The CDR3 DNA sequence: TGTGCTAGTGGTTTGGGACAGAACTATGGCTACACCTTC. It specifies CASGLGQNYGYTF. Full variable domain (remainder filled in from reference TRBV12-5 and TRBJ1-2): DARVTQTPRHKVTEMGQEVTMRCQPILGHNTVFWYRQTMMQGLELLAYFRNRAPLDDSGMPKDRFSAEMPDATLATLKIQPSEPRDSAVYFCASGLGQNYGYTFGSGTRLTVV.

The CDR3 DNA is TGCAGCGTTGTCCCGGGAAGGGGGCTAGGAAACACCATATATTTT. Translating gives CSVVPGRGLGNTIYF. The chain links TRBV29-1 to TRBJ1-3, with 7 bases that match TRBD1. The CDR3 totals 15 residues. Germline V gene sequence: CDR1 SQVTM, CDR2 ANQGSEA. Germline trimming cut 4 bases from V and 4 bases from J; bases unmatched to any gene: 10.

This chain joins TRBV4-3 and TRBJ2-1; D unclear. Germline values: CDR1 LGHNA, CDR2 YSLEER. This CDR3 is 13 amino acids long. V was clipped by 0 bases and J by 6 bases, with 6 bases between them. The CDR3 loop reads CASSQDMGNEQFF. In DNA, the CDR3 is TGCGCCAGCAGCCAAGATATGGGCAATGAGCAGTTCTTC.

The rearrangement uses TRBV6-5 and TRBJ1-1; no clear D gene. This CDR3 has 12 residues. Trimming took off 2 bases at V and 5 bases at J, with 6 bases between the two ends. Per the germline V gene, CDR1 is MNHEY and CDR2 is SVGAGI. CDR3 bases: TGTGCCAGCAGTTACCTTGGGACTGAAGCTTTCTTT. This codes for CASSYLGTEAFF.

This clone was counted many times. The rearrangement links TRBV6-5 to TRBJ1-5; D perhaps matches TRBD1 (6 bases). V lost 6 bases, J lost 9 bases, and 18 bases lay in between. The CDR3 is 14 residues long. Looked up from germline, CDR1 is MNHEY and CDR2 is SVGAGI. The CDR3 DNA is TGTGCCAGCAGCCCTCGCCAGGGGAGGGGGCCCCAGCATTTT. The encoded protein is CASSPRQGRGPQHF.

The chain employs TRBV9 and TRBJ2-7; possible D gene TRBD1, 6 bases. This CDR3 is built from 15 residues. V lost 0 bases to trimming and J lost 5 bases, with 15 bases between them. Germline assignment: CDR1 SGDLS and CDR2 YYNGEE. Written as DNA, the CDR3 is TGTGCCAGCAGCGTAGAGGCCACAGGGACCAACGAGCAGTACTTC. Encoded protein: CASSVEATGTNEQYF.

The J gene is TRBJ2-1, the V gene TRBV7-8; 8 nucleotides line up with TRBD2. V gave up 5 bases and J gave up 7 bases; unmatched junction bases: 7. The germline gives CDR1 SGHVS, CDR2 FQNEAQ. This CDR3 comprises 14 residues. The CDR3 sequence: CASSIGLAQNEQFF. The CDR3 DNA follows: TGTGCCAGCAGCATAGGACTAGCCCAGAATGAGCAGTTCTTC.

V usage is TRBV4-3 and J usage is TRBJ2-3, with a possible D match to TRBD1 (6 bases). V was cut by 1 base and J by 0 bases, with 11 bases left in between. Germline values: CDR1 LGHNA, CDR2 YSLEER. This CDR3 has 16 amino acids. This CDR3 reads CASSQGRTGSTDTQYF. The DNA for the CDR3 is TGCGCCAGCAGCCAAGGCCGAACAGGGAGCACAGATACGCAGTATTTT.

V gene TRBV9 combines with J gene TRBJ2-3; D is undetermined. The CDR3 covers 15 residues. V lost 3 bases, J lost 2 bases, and 13 bases lay in between. From germline, CDR1 is SGDLS and CDR2 YYNGEE. The CDR3 reads CASSGLGLLTDTQYF. The CDR3 nucleotides are TGTGCCAGCAGCGGATTGGGATTGCTCACAGATACGCAGTATTTT.

This chain uses TRBV25-1 with TRBJ2-5, with 9 bases fitting TRBD1. V gave up 1 base and J gave up 5 bases; unmatched junction bases: 14. The CDR3 runs 18 residues. Germline lookup yields CDR1 MGHDK and CDR2 SYGVNS. The CDR3 here is CASSESRPTGGSKETQYF. CDR3 nucleotides: TGTGCCAGCAGTGAATCACGTCCGACAGGGGGAAGTAAGGAGACCCAGTACTTC.

V and J are TRBV13 and TRBJ2-3; TRBD1 might be the D (6 bases). This CDR3 is built from 16 residues. CDR1 and CDR2 from the germline V gene are PRHDT and FYEKMQ (reference sequence). The germline V and J ends were trimmed by 5 bases and 2 bases, with 17 bases remaining between them. The CDR3 DNA sequence: TGTGCCAGCAGCCCCCGGCCAGGGGCGCTCACAGATACGCAGTATTTT. The encoded protein is CASSPRPGALTDTQYF.

This clone has more than one count but fewer than ten. V usage is TRBV5-4 and J usage is TRBJ1-1, with D possibly TRBD1 on 6 matching bases. This CDR3 is 14 amino acids long. Trimming shortened V by 5 bases and J by 6 bases, and 17 bases separated the two germline ends. The germline V gene has CDR1 SGHNT and CDR2 YYREEE (reference sequence). CDR3: CASSPFQGLSEAFF. The CDR3 DNA follows: TGTGCCAGCAGTCCCTTTCAGGGGCTCTCTGAAGCTTTCTTT.

The table lists this clone with a count of one. As DNA, the CDR3 is TGTGCCAGCAGTTTAGTTGGGCGGGAGACTCCCGGGGAGCTGTTTTTT. Residues: CASSLVGRETPGELFF. The rearrangement uses TRBV27 and TRBJ2-2; 7 positions agree with TRBD2. Germline trimming cut 2 bases from V and 6 bases from J; bases unmatched to any gene: 9. CDR3 length: 16 residues. CDR1 MNHEY and CDR2 SMNVEV come from the germline V gene (reference sequence).

The gene calls are TRBV2 and TRBJ2-5, with 8 bases lining up with TRBD2. The V gene end was trimmed by 4 bases and the J gene end by 2 bases; junction bases not matched to a gene: 6. Germline V gene lookup returns CDR1 SNHLY and CDR2 FYNNEI. CDR3 length equals 15 residues. The CDR3 sequence: CASSVASGFQETQYF. The CDR3 DNA is TGTGCCAGCAGTGTGGCTAGCGGGTTTCAAGAGACCCAGTACTTC.

In nucleotides, the CDR3 is TGTGCCAGCAGCTTTCCCCGGACTAGCGGGACCTCCTACGAGCAGTACTTC. Translation: CASSFPRTSGTSYEQYF. The chain combines TRBV11-2 with TRBJ2-7, with TRBD2 matching over 12 bases. The CDR3 is 17 amino acids. V dropped 3 bases and J dropped 0; count of bases not matched to a gene: 6. Germline CDR1 SGHAT, CDR2 FQNNGV.

CDR3 amino acids: CASSSLAGGLYEQYF. In DNA, the CDR3 is TGTGCCAGCAGTTCACTAGCGGGGGGTCTCTACGAGCAGTACTTC. The rearrangement uses TRBV6-5 and TRBJ2-7; 12 bases line up with TRBD2. Germline values: CDR1 MNHEY, CDR2 SVGAGI. There are 15 residues in the CDR3. Trimming cost V 4 bases and J 3 bases; bases outside gene matches: 4.

The CDR3 bases are TGTGCCAGCAGCGTAGATCCGACGGGAGGGGTCAAAAACATTCAGTACTTC. This translates into CASSVDPTGGVKNIQYF. V is TRBV9 and J is TRBJ2-4, with 8 bases identical to TRBD2. CDR3 size: 17 residues. The junction had 8 bases not matched to a gene; V was cut back by 0 bases and J by 3 bases. The germline CDR1 and CDR2 sequences are SGDLS and YYNGEE.

V gene TRBV7-9 combines with J gene TRBJ1-4; no definite D call. This CDR3 spans 14 amino acids. CDR1 SEHNR and CDR2 FQNEAQ come from the germline V gene (reference sequence). Between the trimmed V and J ends, which lost 3 bases and 3 bases, there was a span of 8 bases. This CDR3 is CASSLSQSNEKLFF. The CDR3 DNA reads as TGTGCCAGCAGCTTGAGTCAGTCTAATGAAAAACTGTTTTTT.

The V gene is TRBV13, the J gene TRBJ1-3; no reliable D call. There are 15 residues in the CDR3. The ends were cut back, 4 bases at V and 0 bases at J, with 10 bases in the middle. Looked up from germline, CDR1 is PRHDT and CDR2 is FYEKMQ (reference sequence). CDR3 nucleotide sequence: TGTGCCAGCAGCTCCGGACCGAGCTCTGGAAACACCATATATTTT. The encoded protein is CASSSGPSSGNTIYF. The full variable domain, rest sourced from reference TRBV13 and TRBJ1-3, is AAGVIQSPRHLIKEKRETATLKCYPIPRHDTVYWYQQGPGQDPQFLISFYEKMQSDKGSIPDRFSAQQFSDYHSELNMSSLELGDSALYFCASSSGPSSGNTIYFGEGSWLTVV.